Sequencing of this TCR beta chain was carried out in a study of spatial heterogeneity in lung cancer. Time point reported: sample taken at primary tumor resection. A total of some 70 untreated early-stage non-small cell lung cancer patients served as donors. TCRdb itself ran the 5' RACE reads through MiXCR, one entry per CDR3 protein. Here the sample spans around 10,000 distinct CDR3 sequences, about 4% being singletons. Deletions cut 2 bases from V and 0 bases from J, with 12 bases between. Per germline, CDR1 SGHDT and CDR2 YYEEEE. The CDR3 is made up of 15 amino acids. The specimen was PBMCs, collected at surgery. This clonotype originated in a female donor with early-stage non-small cell lung cancer. This chain connects TRBV5-6 to TRBJ2-7, with D possibly being TRBD1 (5 bases). CDR3 nucleotides: TGTGCCAGCAGCTTCAGGGAACCTCTCTCCTACGAGCAGTACTTC. Encoded protein: CASSFREPLSYEQYF. Full variable domain (outside the CDR3, taken from reference TRBV5-6 and TRBJ2-7): DAGVTQSPTHLIKTRGQQVTLRCSPKSGHDTVSWYQQALGQGPQFIFQYYEEEERQRGNFPDRFSGHQFPNYSSELNVNALLLGDSALYLCASSFREPLSYEQYFGPGTRLTVT.